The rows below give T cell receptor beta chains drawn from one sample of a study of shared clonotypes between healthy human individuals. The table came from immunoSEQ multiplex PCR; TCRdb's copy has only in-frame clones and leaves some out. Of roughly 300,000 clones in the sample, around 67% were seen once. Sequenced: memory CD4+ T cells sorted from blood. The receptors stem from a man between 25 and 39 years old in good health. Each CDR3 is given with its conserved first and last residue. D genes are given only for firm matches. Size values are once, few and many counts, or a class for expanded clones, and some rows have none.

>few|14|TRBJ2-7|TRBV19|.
TGTGCCAGTAGTATTACGGGAACGGTGAGTGAGCAGTACTTC
CASSITGTVSEQYF
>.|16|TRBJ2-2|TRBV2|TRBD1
TGTGCCAGCAGGGACAGGGGTTTGAGGGGAACCGGGGAGCTGTTTTTT
CASRDRGLRGTGELFF
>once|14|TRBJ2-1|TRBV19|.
TGTGCCAGTAGAGGGAGTGCCAGCGGAAATGAGCAGTTCTTC
CASRGSASGNEQFF
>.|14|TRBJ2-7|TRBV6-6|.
TGTGCCAGCACTCCTCCAGGGAGTAGGTACGAGCAGTACTTC
CASTPPGSRYEQYF
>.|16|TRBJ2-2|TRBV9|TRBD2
TGTGCCAGCAGCTCGGGACTAGCGGGAGCGGCCGGGGAGCTGTTTTTT
CASSSGLAGAAGELFF
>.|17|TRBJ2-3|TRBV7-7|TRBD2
TGTGCCAGCAGCTTGGGGCCCGGGACTAGCAGCACAGATACGCAGTATTTT
CASSLGPGTSSTDTQYF
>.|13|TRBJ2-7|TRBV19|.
TGTGCCAGTAGTCCAACAGGGTCCGCCGAGCAGTACTTC
CASSPTGSAEQYF
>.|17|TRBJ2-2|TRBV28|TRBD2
TGTGCCAGCAGTTTACCTAGCGGGCTCATGAACACCGGGGAGCTGTTTTTT
CASSLPSGLMNTGELFF
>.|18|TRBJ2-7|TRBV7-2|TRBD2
TGTGCCAGCAGCTTACTAGCGGGAGGGCCTACGAGACCCTACGAGCAGTACTTC
CASSLLAGGPTRPYEQYF
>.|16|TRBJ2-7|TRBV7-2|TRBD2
TGTGCCAGCAGCGCCCGGTTAGCGGGAACATCCTACGAGCAGTACTTC
CASSARLAGTSYEQYF
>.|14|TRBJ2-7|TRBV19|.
TGTGCCAGTAGTTCCACCGGGACAACCACTGGGCAGTACTTC
CASSSTGTTTGQYF
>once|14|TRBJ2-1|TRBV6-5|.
TGTGCCAGCAGTTACCAAAACCGGGACAATGAGCAGTTCTTC
CASSYQNRDNEQFF
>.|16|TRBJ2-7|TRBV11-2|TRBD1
TGTGCCAGCAGCGCTGTACAGGGGGCACCCCACGGCGAGCAGTACTTC
CASSAVQGAPHGEQYF
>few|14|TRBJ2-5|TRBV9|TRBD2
TGTGCCAGCAGCGCAGAATCGGGGGGAGAGACCCAGTACTTC
CASSAESGGETQYF
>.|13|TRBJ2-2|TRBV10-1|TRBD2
TGCGCCAGCAGTGAGAGCGGGAGGGGGGAGCTGTTTTTT
CASSESGRGELFF
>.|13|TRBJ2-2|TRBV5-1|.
TGCGCCAGCAGCCCACTTTTGGAGGGGGAGCTGTTTTTT
CASSPLLEGELFF
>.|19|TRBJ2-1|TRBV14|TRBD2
TGTGCCAGCAGCCAAGATACCTGGGATCCAGCGGGAAAGAGAAATGAGCAGTTCTTC
CASSQDTWDPAGKRNEQFF
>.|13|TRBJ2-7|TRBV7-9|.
TGTGCCAGCAGCTTAGGCCGTTTAGGCGAGCAGTACTTC
CASSLGRLGEQYF
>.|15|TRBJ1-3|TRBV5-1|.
TGCGCCAGCAGACAAGGGCGTTCCTCTGGAAACACCATATATTTT
CASRQGRSSGNTIYF
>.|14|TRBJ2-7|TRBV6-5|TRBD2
TGTGCCAGCAGAAATAGCGGGAGGGCCTACGAGCAGTACTTC
CASRNSGRAYEQYF
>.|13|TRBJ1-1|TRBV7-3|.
TGTGCCAGCAGCTTATACGAGAACACTGAAGCTTTCTTT
CASSLYENTEAFF
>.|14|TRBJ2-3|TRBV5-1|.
TGCGCCAGCAAACGGGGAGGTAGCACAGATACGCAGTATTTT
CASKRGGSTDTQYF
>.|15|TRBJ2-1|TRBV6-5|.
TGTGCCAGCAGAGCCACCGGGACTGGGTACAATGAGCAGTTCTTC
CASRATGTGYNEQFF
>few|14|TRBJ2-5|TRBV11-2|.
TGTGCCAGCAGCTTAGGAGACCCGTTGCAGACCCAGTACTTC
CASSLGDPLQTQYF
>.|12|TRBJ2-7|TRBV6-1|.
TGTGCCAGCAGCCTTGGTTCCTACGAGCAGTACTTC
CASSLGSYEQYF
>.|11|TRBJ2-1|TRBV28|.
TGTGCCAGCAGTTCAGAGGATGAGCAGTTCTTC
CASSSEDEQFF
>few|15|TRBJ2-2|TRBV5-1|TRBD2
TGCGCCAGCAGCGAGACTAGCGGGAACACCGGGGAGCTGTTTTTT
CASSETSGNTGELFF
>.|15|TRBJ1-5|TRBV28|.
TGTGCCAGCCAATTGGAGGTCTATAGCAATCAGCCCCAGCATTTT
CASQLEVYSNQPQHF
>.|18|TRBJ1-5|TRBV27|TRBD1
TGTGCCAGCAGTTCAAGGACAGGGGGATTGGGCGTCAATCAGCCCCAGCATTTT
CASSSRTGGLGVNQPQHF
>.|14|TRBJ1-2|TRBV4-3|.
TGCGCCAGCAGCCAAGGCCTGGTATTCTATGGCTACACCTTC
CASSQGLVFYGYTF
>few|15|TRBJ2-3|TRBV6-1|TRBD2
TGTGCCAGCAGTGATCGCGGGAGGGCCGCAGATACGCAGTATTTT
CASSDRGRAADTQYF
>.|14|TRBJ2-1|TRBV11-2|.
TGTGCCAGCAGCTTACAGGGATCATACAATGAGCAGTTCTTC
CASSLQGSYNEQFF
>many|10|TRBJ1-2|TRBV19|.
TGTGCCAGCCATAACTATGGCTACACCTTC
CASHNYGYTF
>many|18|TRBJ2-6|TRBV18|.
TGTGCCAGCTCACCGGCACAGCGGCCCACCTCTGGGGCCAACGTCCTGACTTTC
CASSPAQRPTSGANVLTF
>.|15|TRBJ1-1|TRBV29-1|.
TGCAGCGTTGCGGCAGGTTGGGGTATGAACACTGAAGCTTTCTTT
CSVAAGWGMNTEAFF
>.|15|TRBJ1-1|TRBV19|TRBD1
TGTGCCAGTAGTAACCGGGACAGGGTGGGCACTGAAGCTTTCTTT
CASSNRDRVGTEAFF
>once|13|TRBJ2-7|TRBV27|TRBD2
TGTGCCAGCAGTTTTCGGGAGGTGGGGGAGCAGTACTTC
CASSFREVGEQYF
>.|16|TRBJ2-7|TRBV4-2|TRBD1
TGTGCCAGCAGCCACTTGTCCGGGACAGAGACCTACGAGCAGTACTTC
CASSHLSGTETYEQYF
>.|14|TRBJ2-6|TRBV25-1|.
TGTGCCAGCAGTGAGTTCCCTGGGGCCAACGTCCTGACTTTC
CASSEFPGANVLTF
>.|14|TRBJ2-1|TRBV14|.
TGTGCCAGCAGCCGCGGACACTCCTACAATGAGCAGTTCTTC
CASSRGHSYNEQFF